This T cell receptor (beta chain) was observed in a study of vaccination effects on CD4 cells after COVID-19. Measured with immunoSEQ multiplex PCR; TCRdb has only the in-frame clones, and not every one. The sample records some 30,000 clones, roughly 67% being singletons. The germline V gene has CDR1 WSHSY and CDR2 SAAADI. V was cut by 2 bases and J by 0 bases, with 10 bases left in between. CDR3 size: 15 residues. Regarding this clone: The target antigen is unknown.

ViraFEST assay sequencing came after antigen-specific CD4+ T cells were expanded with viral peptide pools. Scientists isolated CD4+ T cells after an approximately ten-day culture period ended. Each participant was administered two doses of either the BNT162b2 or the mRNA-1273 vaccine. The chain carries TRBV10-2 and TRBJ1-1, with TRBD1 as a possible D gene (5 bases). The input for sequencing was CD4+ T cells from PBMCs cultured with SARS-CoV-2 spike peptides, taken after COVID-19 vaccination. The TCR sequence derives from a human donor who received a COVID-19 vaccine. DNA of the CDR3: TGCGCCAGCAGTGAGCCGGGGCACATGAACACTGAAGCTTTCTTT. Encoded protein: CASSEPGHMNTEAFF.